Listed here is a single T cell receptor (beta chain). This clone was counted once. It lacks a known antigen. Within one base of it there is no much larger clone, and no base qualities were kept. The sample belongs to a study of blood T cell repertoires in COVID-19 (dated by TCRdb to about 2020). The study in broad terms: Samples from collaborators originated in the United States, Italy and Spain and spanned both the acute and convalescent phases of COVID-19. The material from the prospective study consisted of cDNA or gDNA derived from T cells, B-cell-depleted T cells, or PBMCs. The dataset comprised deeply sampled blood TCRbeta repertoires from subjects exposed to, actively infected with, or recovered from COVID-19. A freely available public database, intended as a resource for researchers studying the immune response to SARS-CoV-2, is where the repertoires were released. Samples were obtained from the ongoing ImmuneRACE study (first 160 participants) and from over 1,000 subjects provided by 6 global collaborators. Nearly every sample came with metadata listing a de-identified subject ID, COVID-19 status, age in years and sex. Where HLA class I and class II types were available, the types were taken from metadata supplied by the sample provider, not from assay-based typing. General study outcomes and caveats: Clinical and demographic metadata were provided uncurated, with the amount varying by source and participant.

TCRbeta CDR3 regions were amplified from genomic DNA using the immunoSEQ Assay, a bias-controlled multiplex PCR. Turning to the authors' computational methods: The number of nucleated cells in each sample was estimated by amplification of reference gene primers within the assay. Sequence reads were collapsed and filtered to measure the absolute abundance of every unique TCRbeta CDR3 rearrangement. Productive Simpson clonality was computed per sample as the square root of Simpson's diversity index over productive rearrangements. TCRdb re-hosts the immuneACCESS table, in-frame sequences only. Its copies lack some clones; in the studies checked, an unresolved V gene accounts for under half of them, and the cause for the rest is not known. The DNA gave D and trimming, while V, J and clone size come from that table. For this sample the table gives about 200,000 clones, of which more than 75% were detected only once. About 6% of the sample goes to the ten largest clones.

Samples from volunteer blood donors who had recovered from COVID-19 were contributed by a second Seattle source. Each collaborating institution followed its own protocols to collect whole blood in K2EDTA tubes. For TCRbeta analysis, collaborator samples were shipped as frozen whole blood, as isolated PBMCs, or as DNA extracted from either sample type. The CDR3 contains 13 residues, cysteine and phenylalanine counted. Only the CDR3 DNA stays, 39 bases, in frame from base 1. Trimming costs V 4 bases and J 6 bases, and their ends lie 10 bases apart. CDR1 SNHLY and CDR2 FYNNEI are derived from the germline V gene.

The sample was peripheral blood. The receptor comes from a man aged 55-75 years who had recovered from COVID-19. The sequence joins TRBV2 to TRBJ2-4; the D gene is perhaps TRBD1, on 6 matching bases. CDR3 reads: CASSGAGANIQYF. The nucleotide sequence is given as TGTGCCAGCAGTGGGGCAGGGGCAAACATTCAGTACTTC.